Listed here is a single TCR beta chain. What it binds is not known. These data are taken from a study of T cell repertoires and HLA-DP antigens. Background on the study: Donors were two male and one female, aged 18-to-29 to 60-to-69.

This CDR3 spans 12 amino acids. The V end lost 6 bases, the J end lost 5 bases, and 9 bases lay between the germline ends. Looked up from germline, CDR1 is MNHNY and CDR2 is SVGAGI (reference sequence). Amplification used primers for 54 TRBV and 13 TRBJ segments. Sequenced by immunoSEQ multiplex PCR; TCRdb stores in-frame clones only, minus some. The sample holds fewer than 75,000 clones, roughly 75% seen once. Study-level findings and limits: No separate analysis of naive versus memory CD4+ cells was done. Sorted CD137+ cells had clonality about 0.39 against both alloantigens, versus 0.03 to 0.05 pre-culture.

Sequencing was done on a sample of CD4+ T cells from PBMCs. The chain links TRBV6-6 to TRBJ2-3; D uncertain. This clonotype was obtained from a man in his sixties in good health and CMV-seronegative. CDR3 coding DNA: TGTGCCAGCAGCGGTGCGGAAGATACGCAGTATTTT. Translated: CASSGAEDTQYF.